Each of the 12 T cell receptor beta chains below was sequenced from the same sample in a study of OX40 agonist ivuxolimab in advanced cancers. Some clones are missing from TCRdb's copy, which holds only in-frame ones; the method was immunoSEQ multiplex PCR. The profile shows around 21,000 clones, about 81% of them singletons. The sequencing here drew on CD4+ or CD8+ T cells sorted from blood, taken in a trial of the OX40 agonist ivuxolimab. These receptors came from an adult with an advanced solid tumor such as melanoma, head and neck, liver or kidney cancer.

This sequence joins TRBV6-1 and TRBJ1-2; D ambiguous. Trimming took 2 bases from V and 4 from J, leaving 8 bases between them. The CDR3 contains 13 residues. CDR1 and CDR2 (germline): MNHNS, SASEGT. CDR3 bases: TGTGCCAGCAGTGAAACGGCCGTCTATGGCTACACCTTC. Residues: CASSETAVYGYTF.

The chain uses TRBV19 and TRBJ2-1; 11 bases match TRBD1. Trimming at V came to 4 bases and at J to 6 bases, leaving 5 bases not matched to a gene. CDR1 is LNHDA and CDR2 is SQIVND in the germline V gene (reference sequence). The CDR3 covers 15 residues. The CDR3 nucleotides read TGTGCCAGTAGTAGGGACAGGGGGTTCCTCAATGAGCAGTTCTTC. Residues: CASSRDRGFLNEQFF.

This chain connects TRBV11-3 to TRBJ1-6; D is perhaps TRBD1 (5 bases). Per the germline V gene, CDR1 is SGHNT and CDR2 is YENEEA. Trimming stripped 3 bases from V and 8 bases from J, with 8 bases between. CDR3 length: 13 residues. The CDR3 sequence is CASSLGRHSPLHF. CDR3 DNA sequence: TGTGCCAGCAGCTTGGGGCGGCATTCACCCCTCCACTTT.

The rearrangement uses TRBV2 and TRBJ2-7; 11 nucleotides line up with TRBD2. Trimming took 6 bases from V and 1 from J; bases not matched to a gene: 8. Germline-derived CDR1 and CDR2 are SNHLY and FYNNEI. The CDR3 is made up of 16 amino acids. The CDR3 is CASSQGASGGSYEQYF. As DNA, the CDR3 is TGTGCCAGCAGCCAAGGGGCTAGCGGGGGGTCCTACGAGCAGTACTTC.

The gene calls are TRBV9 and TRBJ1-6; TRBD1 might be the D (5 bases). V lost 3 bases and J lost 7, with 14 bases in between. CDR1 and CDR2 (germline): SGDLS, YYNGEE. The CDR3 is made up of 15 amino acids. CDR3 coding DNA: TGTGCCAGCAGCGGGGCTGGGGCTGAGAATTCACCCCTCCACTTT. Encoded protein: CASSGAGAENSPLHF.

The chain combines TRBV6-5 with TRBJ2-7; 9 bases map to TRBD1. Germline trimming cut 6 bases from V and 2 bases from J; bases unmatched to any gene: 5. CDR3 size: 14 residues. CDR1 is MNHEY, CDR2 SVGAGI, per germline. CDR3 in amino acids: CASSNGQGTYEQYF. CDR3 DNA: TGTGCCAGCAGCAACGGACAGGGGACCTACGAGCAGTACTTC.

The rearrangement uses TRBV5-4 and TRBJ2-3; 9 bases line up with TRBD1. The CDR3 spans 15 residues. Trimming took 5 bases from V and 6 from J; bases not matched to a gene: 10. Germline V lookup: CDR1 SGHNT, CDR2 YYREEE (reference sequence). For the CDR3, the DNA is TGTGCCAGCAGTCCCCCGAACAGGGGGCTGGATACGCAGTATTTT. Translation gives CASSPPNRGLDTQYF.

The chain employs TRBV7-2 and TRBJ1-5; possibly TRBD1 for D (5 bases). Germline loops: CDR1 SGHTA, CDR2 FQGNSA. The CDR3 loop spans 14 amino acids. Trimming removed 5 bases from V and 6 bases from J, with 14 bases in between. CDR3 residues: CASSRQGVSQPQHF. CDR3 sequence (DNA): TGTGCCAGCAGCCGCCAAGGGGTCTCTCAGCCCCAGCATTTT. The full variable domain, completed using reference TRBV7-2 and TRBJ1-5, is GAGVSQSPSNKVTEKGKDVELRCDPISGHTALYWYRQSLGQGLEFLIYFQGNSAPDKSGLPSDRFSAERTGGSVSTLTIQRTQQEDSAVYLCASSRQGVSQPQHFGDGTRLSIL.

This chain uses TRBV5-1 with TRBJ1-4, with 8 bases lining up with TRBD1. This CDR3 spans 16 amino acids. Trimming at V came to 2 bases and at J to 5 bases, leaving 8 bases not matched to a gene. Germline V gives CDR1 SGHRS, CDR2 YFSETQ. The chain's CDR3 is CASSLGGQGANEKLFF. DNA of the CDR3: TGCGCCAGCAGCTTAGGAGGCCAGGGGGCGAATGAAAAACTGTTTTTT.

J is TRBJ1-5 and V is TRBV28; D is unresolved. The CDR3 is 14 residues long. Deletions cut 5 bases from V and 0 bases from J, with 8 bases between. Germline V gives CDR1 MDHEN, CDR2 SYDVKM. CDR3 DNA sequence: TGTGCCAGCAGTCTGGCTCATAGCAATCAGCCCCAGCATTTT. Amino acid sequence: CASSLAHSNQPQHF.

Sample share makes this clone medium-sized (0.01 to 0.1%). The chain couples TRBV19 to TRBJ1-5, with a possible D match to TRBD1 (5 bases). The CDR3 covers 15 residues. With 3 bases removed from V and 4 bases from J, the gap between germline ends came to 13 bases. CDR1 is LNHDA, CDR2 SQIVND, per germline (reference sequence). The CDR3 loop is CASSIQLAGNQPQHF. Written as DNA, the CDR3 is TGTGCCAGTAGTATCCAATTGGCAGGGAATCAGCCCCAGCATTTT.

V and J are TRBV29-1 and TRBJ2-3; TRBD1 matches 8 bases. CDR3 length: 16 amino acids. V lost 4 bases, J lost 1 base, and 10 bases stayed unmatched. Germline CDR1 and CDR2: SQVTM and ANQGSEA. The CDR3 bases are TGCAGCGTTGCCCGAGGGACAGGAGGCGGCACAGATACGCAGTATTTT. Encoded protein: CSVARGTGGGTDTQYF.